This T cell receptor beta chain appears in the sequencing data of a study of cytomegalovirus exposure and HLA in healthy donors. PCR primers comprised 60 Vbeta and 13 Jbeta primers. The data were produced by immunoSEQ multiplex PCR, yet TCRdb's version contains in-frame clones alone and is incomplete. This sample yields around 220,000 clones, of which over 75% are seen a single time; about 1.8% belongs to the top ten. The CDR3 runs to 12 residues. The ends were cut back, 0 bases at V and 4 bases at J, with 3 bases in the middle. The germline gives CDR1 SGDLS, CDR2 YYNGEE. The sequence derives from a man aged 18 to 30 in good health and CMV-seronegative. The specimen sequenced was PBMCs. The rearrangement joins TRBV9 to TRBJ2-3; no reliable D call. The CDR3 DNA reads as TGTGCCAGCAGCGTAGACTCAGATACGCAGTATTTT. Its protein is CASSVDSDTQYF.